This entry lists 16 T cell receptor beta chains sequenced from one sample in a study of persistence of HIV-infected CD4 T cells. Nonspecific anti-CD3/anti-CD28 bead stimulation represents the broad CD4+ T cell repertoire. CD4+ T cells upregulating both CD40 ligand and CD69 were sorted as responding cells. The libraries were made with immunoSEQ version 4 in survey mode. The table came from immunoSEQ multiplex PCR; TCRdb's copy has only in-frame clones and leaves some out. The table has tens of thousands of clones, more than 85% seen once. What these receptors recognize is not known. This sample comprised CD4+ T cells sorted from PBMCs after roughly 18-hour stimulation, obtained from a patient who received antiretroviral therapy. The source is an adult man with HIV who was CMV-seropositive.

The V and J genes are TRBV18 and TRBJ1-5; D is undetermined. CDR3 length equals 17 residues. V dropped 1 base and J dropped 0 bases, with 13 bases sitting between them. From germline, CDR1 is KGHSH and CDR2 LQKENI. DNA of the CDR3: TGTGCCAGCTCACCACGGCAGGAGAGCAATAGCAATCAGCCCCAGCATTTT. Residues: CASSPRQESNSNQPQHF.

The V call is TRBV5-4, the J call TRBJ2-3; D is unclear. Germline lookup yields CDR1 SGHNT and CDR2 YYREEE (reference sequence). This CDR3 comprises 13 residues. V was clipped by 0 bases and J by 3 bases, with 5 bases between them. DNA for the CDR3: TGTGCCAGCAGCTTGGATCCGACAGATACGCAGTATTTT. Protein: CASSLDPTDTQYF.

The gene calls are TRBV5-1 and TRBJ1-4; tentatively, D is TRBD1 (6 bases). The ends were cut back, 0 bases at V and 6 bases at J, with 12 bases in the middle. This CDR3 comprises 15 residues. CDR1 is SGHRS, CDR2 YFSETQ, per germline. CDR3 residues: CASSLDLGADEKLFF. The CDR3 bases are TGCGCCAGCAGCTTGGATCTGGGGGCCGATGAAAAACTGTTTTTT.

V usage is TRBV6-5 and J usage is TRBJ2-5, with no clear D. Trimming took off 2 bases at V and 2 bases at J, with 6 bases between the two ends. Germline CDR1 MNHEY, CDR2 SVGAGI. CDR3 length equals 13 residues. CDR3: CASSYDAQETQYF. The CDR3 nucleotides are TGTGCCAGCAGTTACGACGCACAAGAGACCCAGTACTTC.

The V and J genes are TRBV6-1 and TRBJ1-5; D possibly corresponds to TRBD1 (5 bases). The V end lost 1 base, the J end lost 3 bases, and 10 bases lay between the germline ends. The length of the CDR3 is 15 residues. CDR1 and CDR2 from the germline V gene are MNHNS and SASEGT. The CDR3 DNA reads as TGTGCCAGCAGTGAAGTGGGACGGAACAATCAGCCCCAGCATTTT. It encodes CASSEVGRNNQPQHF.

The chain links TRBV18 to TRBJ1-4; D not certain. CDR3 size: 16 residues. CDR1 and CDR2 from the germline V gene are KGHSH and LQKENI. The ends were cut back, 3 bases at V and 7 bases at J, with 18 bases in the middle. CDR3 sequence reads: CASSPAGPQLTEKLFF. The CDR3 DNA follows: TGTGCCAGCTCACCCGCCGGGCCGCAATTGACTGAAAAACTGTTTTTT. The variable domain in full, completed from reference TRBV18 and TRBJ1-4, reads NAGVMQNPRHLVRRRGQEARLRCSPMKGHSHVYWYRQLPEEGLKFMVYLQKENIIDESGMPKERFSAEFPKEGPSILRIQQVVRGDSAAYFCASSPAGPQLTEKLFFGSGTQLSVL.

The J gene is TRBJ1-3, the V gene TRBV6-1; D uncertain. Germline values: CDR1 MNHNS, CDR2 SASEGT. V lost 0 bases and J 2 bases, leaving 8 bases between the germline ends. This CDR3 comprises 15 residues. CDR3 residues: CASSEAAQTGNTIYF. The DNA of the CDR3 is TGTGCCAGCAGTGAAGCGGCACAGACTGGAAACACCATATATTTT.

This clone has a single count. The V and J genes are TRBV11-1 and TRBJ2-3; 7 bases map to TRBD2. In germline, CDR1 is SGHAT, CDR2 FQDESV (reference sequence). This CDR3 comprises 15 residues. The V gene end was trimmed by 3 bases and the J gene end by 6 bases; junction bases not matched to a gene: 9. CDR3 residues: CASSFSGGVGDTQYF. The CDR3 region has the DNA TGTGCCAGCAGCTTCAGTGGGGGGGTAGGTGATACGCAGTATTTT.

CDR3 residues: CASSLTGGASYEQYF. The CDR3 DNA sequence: TGTGCCAGCTCACTTACAGGGGGCGCAAGCTACGAGCAGTACTTC. The chain recombines TRBV18 with TRBJ2-7, with TRBD1 matching over 9 bases. The CDR3 loop spans 15 amino acids. Germline-derived CDR1 and CDR2 are KGHSH and LQKENI. After removal of 4 bases from V and 3 bases from J, the junction contained 7 bases not matched to a gene.

The rearrangement joins TRBV9 to TRBJ1-6; no reliable D call. The V end was cut by 0 bases, the J end by 7 bases, with 8 bases between. Germline V gene data show CDR1 as SGDLS and CDR2 as YYNGEE. The CDR3 is made up of 14 amino acids. This CDR3 is CASSVAPINSPLHF. Here the CDR3 DNA reads TGTGCCAGCAGCGTAGCCCCCATCAATTCACCCCTCCACTTT.

This chain connects TRBV29-1 to TRBJ1-3, with D perhaps matching TRBD1 (6 bases). The CDR3 is 14 amino acids. The germline V gene encodes CDR1 SQVTM and CDR2 ANQGSEA. V lost 6 bases, J lost 0 bases, and 12 bases lay in between. The CDR3 coding sequence is TGCAGCGTAAACACGGACAGCTCTGGAAACACCATATATTTT. The encoded protein is CSVNTDSSGNTIYF.

The chain carries TRBV18 and TRBJ1-5; D possibly corresponds to TRBD1 (5 bases). The CDR3 sequence is 14 residues long. Deletions cut 3 bases from V and 7 bases from J, with 13 bases between. From germline, CDR1 is KGHSH and CDR2 LQKENI. The CDR3 protein is CASSPPGGWQPQHF. The CDR3 DNA is TGTGCCAGCTCACCTCCGGGGGGATGGCAGCCCCAGCATTTT. Variable domain in full (rest from reference TRBV18 and TRBJ1-5): NAGVMQNPRHLVRRRGQEARLRCSPMKGHSHVYWYRQLPEEGLKFMVYLQKENIIDESGMPKERFSAEFPKEGPSILRIQQVVRGDSAAYFCASSPPGGWQPQHFGDGTRLSIL.

The rearrangement joins TRBV19 to TRBJ2-4, with D unclear. V was pared by 3 bases and J by 6 bases, with 18 bases between. CDR3 length: 16 residues. Germline CDR1 and CDR2: LNHDA and SQIVND (reference sequence). CDR3 in amino acids: CASSIPGSVGGNIQYF. As DNA, the CDR3 is TGTGCCAGTAGTATTCCCGGGTCCGTAGGTGGAAACATTCAGTACTTC.

This chain connects TRBV18 to TRBJ2-7, with 9 bases lining up with TRBD1. CDR3 length: 15 residues. In germline, CDR1 is KGHSH, CDR2 LQKENI. Losses at the gene ends were 3 bases for V and 3 bases for J; bases not matched to a gene: 6. CDR3 DNA: TGTGCCAGCTCACCTCTCCTGGACAGGGGCTACGAGCAGTACTTC. This translates into CASSPLLDRGYEQYF.

The chain recombines TRBV15 with TRBJ1-5; possible D gene TRBD1, 5 bases. The CDR3 is 15 residues long. Germline assignment: CDR1 LNHNV and CDR2 YYDKDF (reference sequence). The ends were cut back, 5 bases at V and 4 bases at J, with 15 bases in the middle. The CDR3 DNA reads TGTGCCACCAGCTCCTCAGGGTGGGCTAATCAGCCCCAGCATTTT. This encodes CATSSSGWANQPQHF.

The chain has TRBV18 and TRBJ2-3, with TRBD1 as a possible D gene (5 bases). Germline CDR1 reads KGHSH; CDR2 reads LQKENI. This CDR3 is built from 13 residues. V gave up 2 bases and J gave up 4 bases, with 7 bases separating them. The CDR3 nucleotides read TGTGCCAGCTCACCAGCAGGGCCAGATACGCAGTATTTT. Protein: CASSPAGPDTQYF.